A single sample is the source of the 32 T cell receptor beta chains below, sequenced in a study of blood T cell repertoires in COVID-19. The method was immunoSEQ multiplex PCR; TCRdb's version includes in-frame clones alone and lacks a portion of them. The sample has over 120,000 clones; approximately 84% are singletons. Material for sequencing was peripheral blood. The receptor source for this set is a human donor in a cohort sampled during active COVID-19.

This rearrangement joins TRBV30 to TRBJ1-3, with D perhaps TRBD1 (5 bases). The CDR3 is 15 residues long. Trimming removed 3 bases from V and 0 bases from J, with 12 bases in between. The germline CDR1 and CDR2 sequences are GTSNPN and SVGIG (reference sequence). CDR3 sequence: CAWSRVVSSGNTIYF. The CDR3 coding sequence is TGTGCCTGGAGCAGGGTGGTAAGCTCTGGAAACACCATATATTTT.

The chain recombines TRBV5-1 with TRBJ2-7; weak D call: TRBD2 (6 bases). Per the germline V gene, CDR1 is SGHRS and CDR2 is YFSETQ. V was shortened by 4 bases and J by 7 bases, with 21 bases between the two germline ends. This CDR3 is built from 15 residues. CDR3 DNA: TGCGCCAGCAGCCCCGGGACTCACTCCGTGGGGGAGCAGTACTTC. Its protein product is CASSPGTHSVGEQYF.

This sequence joins TRBV7-6 and TRBJ2-7; 9 nucleotides align to TRBD1. Unmatched junction bases numbered 8, after V lost 0 bases and J lost 2 bases. This CDR3 has 17 amino acids. Per germline, CDR1 SGHVS and CDR2 FNYEAQ. CDR3 amino acids: CASSLASGTGFTYEQYF. Written as DNA, the CDR3 is TGTGCCAGCAGCTTAGCGAGTGGGACAGGGTTTACCTACGAGCAGTACTTC.

The V and J genes are TRBV2 and TRBJ2-2, with 15 bases fitting TRBD2. CDR1 is SNHLY and CDR2 is FYNNEI in the germline V gene. This CDR3 contains 16 residues. V was clipped by 5 bases and J by 6 bases; unmatched bases: 4. The CDR3 bases are TGTGCCAGCAGTAAAGGACTAGCGGGAGGGTCCGGGGAGCTGTTTTTT. This codes for CASSKGLAGGSGELFF.

Written as DNA, the CDR3 is TGTGCCAGCGGGGAGGGAAGCCTCCAGGGCACTGAAGCTTTCTTT. Protein: CASGEGSLQGTEAFF. The chain combines TRBV5-4 with TRBJ1-1; TRBD1 might be the D (5 bases). Trimming took 7 bases from V and 4 from J, leaving 20 bases between them. CDR1 is SGHNT, CDR2 YYREEE, per germline (reference sequence). The CDR3 has 15 residues.

This rearrangement joins TRBV13 to TRBJ2-3; 10 bases are a match to TRBD2. The CDR3 spans 19 residues. Germline values: CDR1 PRHDT, CDR2 FYEKMQ (reference sequence). Trimming took 4 bases from V and 5 from J; bases not matched to a gene: 18. For the CDR3, the DNA is TGTGCCAGCAGCTCCGTAAGCGGGAGGGCCGTTAGTTGGAAAGATACGCAGTATTTT. This sequence encodes CASSSVSGRAVSWKDTQYF. The complete variable domain, with remaining parts taken from reference TRBV13 and TRBJ2-3, reads AAGVIQSPRHLIKEKRETATLKCYPIPRHDTVYWYQQGPGQDPQFLISFYEKMQSDKGSIPDRFSAQQFSDYHSELNMSSLELGDSALYFCASSSVSGRAVSWKDTQYFGPGTRLTVL.

This chain joins TRBV12-3 or TRBV12-4 and TRBJ2-1; D possibly corresponds to TRBD1 (6 bases). Trimming removed 10 bases from V and 4 bases from J, with 8 bases in between. The CDR3 extends over 11 amino acids. The CDR3: CATQGYNEQFF. Written as DNA, the CDR3 is TGTGCCACCCAGGGGTACAATGAGCAGTTCTTC.

This clone was seen a handful of times. This chain links TRBV3-1 (or the pseudogene TRBV3-2) with TRBJ1-6; 7 bases line up with TRBD1. Germline loops: CDR1 LGHDT, CDR2 YNNKEL (reference sequence). The CDR3 contains 14 residues. After removal of 4 bases from V and 8 bases from J, the junction contained 5 bases not matched to a gene. CDR3 loop: CASSLGRGYSPLHF. For the CDR3, the DNA is TGTGCCAGCAGCCTAGGCAGGGGGTATTCACCCCTCCACTTT.

The chain couples TRBV5-4 to TRBJ2-7; 7 bases fit TRBD2. Germline V CDR1 and CDR2: SGHNT, YYREEE (reference sequence). J lost 3 bases, V lost 4 bases, and 10 bases had no gene match. The CDR3 has 15 residues. The CDR3 protein is CASSPPAGVSYEQYF. CDR3 coding DNA: TGTGCCAGCAGCCCCCCCGCGGGGGTGAGCTACGAGCAGTACTTC.

A single count supports this clone. The chain uses TRBV27 and TRBJ2-7; possibly TRBD2 for D (7 bases). Trimming took 5 bases from V and 7 from J, leaving 21 bases between them. Germline V CDR1 and CDR2: MNHEY, SMNVEV (reference sequence). This CDR3 spans 15 amino acids. The CDR3 coding sequence is TGTGCCAGCAGTGGGGGCTGGGGGAGGGGTGGGGAGCAGTACTTC. Amino acids: CASSGGWGRGGEQYF.

The chain uses TRBV7-8 and TRBJ1-4; D possibly corresponds to TRBD1 (6 bases). CDR3 size: 17 residues. Trimming cost V 1 base and J 2 bases, with 14 bases left between them. Germline V lookup: CDR1 SGHVS, CDR2 FQNEAQ. This CDR3 is CASSLESVQGTNEKLFF. CDR3 bases: TGTGCCAGCAGCTTAGAGTCCGTACAGGGCACTAATGAAAAACTGTTTTTT.

The CDR3 bases are TGTGCCAGCAGCCAAGAACAGGGGGCTACGGTCGGCTACACCTTC. This translates into CASSQEQGATVGYTF. The chain is built from TRBV7-8 and TRBJ1-2; 9 bases agree with TRBD1. The CDR3 covers 15 residues. The V segment lost 5 bases and the J segment 8 bases; nucleotides outside the gene matches: 12. Germline assignment: CDR1 SGHVS and CDR2 FQNEAQ.

This clone came up many times. This CDR3 is CASSLREDEQYV. CDR3 sequence (DNA): TGTGCCAGCAGCTTGAGGGAGGACGAGCAGTACGTC. The rearrangement joins TRBV5-6 to TRBJ2-7, with D possibly being TRBD2 (6 bases). The CDR3 totals 12 residues. Germline V gives CDR1 SGHDT, CDR2 YYEEEE. Trimming removed 1 base at V and 5 bases at J, with 7 bases between.

This chain links TRBV4-1 with TRBJ2-1; D is possibly TRBD1 (5 bases). Germline CDR1 MGHRA, CDR2 YSYEKL. Deletions cut 3 bases from V and 4 bases from J, with 7 bases between. The CDR3 loop spans 13 amino acids. The CDR3 DNA is TGCGCCAGCAGCCAGGACAATTACAATGAGCAGTTCTTC. It is translated as CASSQDNYNEQFF.

The chain is built from TRBV4-2 and TRBJ2-3, with 12 positions matching TRBD2. The CDR3 extends over 20 amino acids. V lost 0 bases to trimming and J lost 0 bases; unmatched junction nucleotides: 10. CDR1 is LGHNA and CDR2 is YNFKEQ in the germline V gene. This chain's CDR3 is CASSQDFIYGTSGSTDTQYF. The CDR3 region has the DNA TGTGCCAGCAGCCAAGATTTCATCTATGGGACTAGCGGGAGCACAGATACGCAGTATTTT.

The gene calls are TRBV30 and TRBJ2-1; possibly TRBD1 for D (5 bases). Germline V lookup: CDR1 GTSNPN, CDR2 SVGIG (reference sequence). There are 12 residues in the CDR3. V was pared by 0 bases and J by 15 bases, with 15 bases between. The chain's CDR3 is CAWSVRARVGFF. DNA of the CDR3: TGTGCCTGGAGTGTAAGGGCCAGGGTGGGGTTCTTC.

The J gene is TRBJ2-2, the V gene TRBV28, with D possibly TRBD1 on 7 matching bases. Trimming removed 5 bases from V and 5 bases from J, with 15 bases in between. The CDR3 sequence is 15 residues long. Germline V CDR1 and CDR2: MDHEN, SYDVKM. The CDR3 nucleotides read TGTGCCAGCAGTCCCCGACAGGGAGGAACCGGGGAGCTGTTTTTT. It codes for CASSPRQGGTGELFF. Combining the CDR3 with reference TRBV28 and TRBJ2-2 gives the whole variable domain DVKVTQSSRYLVKRTGEKVFLECVQDMDHENMFWYRQDPGLGLRLIYFSYDVKMKEKGDIPEGYSVSREKKERFSLILESASTNQTSMYLCASSPRQGGTGELFFGEGSRLTVL.

The V call is TRBV20-1, the J call TRBJ2-3; no clear D. CDR3 length equals 11 residues. Germline-derived CDR1 and CDR2 are DFQATT and SNEGSKA (reference sequence). The ends were cut back, 1 base at V and 5 bases at J, with 4 bases in the middle. CDR3 region: CSARAGDTQYF. The CDR3 DNA follows: TGCAGTGCTAGAGCAGGAGATACGCAGTATTTT.

This chain connects TRBV2 to TRBJ2-2; 9 bases map to TRBD2. The CDR3 extends over 15 amino acids. CDR1 and CDR2 from the germline V gene are SNHLY and FYNNEI. Unmatched junction bases numbered 6, after V lost 5 bases and J lost 5 bases. The CDR3 loop reads CASSPVAGETGELFF. In nucleotides, the CDR3 is TGTGCCAGCAGTCCCGTAGCGGGAGAAACCGGGGAGCTGTTTTTT.

The chain employs TRBV5-6 and TRBJ2-3, with 11 bases that match TRBD2. V lost 0 bases, J lost 3 bases, and 12 bases stayed unmatched. In germline, CDR1 is SGHDT, CDR2 YYEEEE. The CDR3 has 19 amino acids. The CDR3 region is CASSLEGLAAPRWTDTQYF. The CDR3 bases are TGTGCCAGCAGCTTGGAGGGACTAGCGGCCCCTAGATGGACAGATACGCAGTATTTT.

This chain joins TRBV4-1 and TRBJ2-2; D possibly corresponds to TRBD2 (6 bases). The V and J ends lost 4 bases and 2 bases respectively, with 11 bases between them. Germline CDR1 is MGHRA and CDR2 is YSYEKL. CDR3 length: 15 amino acids. The CDR3 nucleotides read TGCGCCAGCAGCCCCCTCGGGGGAAACACCGGGGAGCTGTTTTTT. This sequence encodes CASSPLGGNTGELFF.

The V gene is TRBV29-1, the J gene TRBJ1-1; TRBD1 matches 9 bases. This CDR3 has 14 residues. Trimming cost V 4 bases and J 4 bases; bases outside gene matches: 7. CDR1 SQVTM and CDR2 ANQGSEA come from the germline V gene. The CDR3 region is CSVGQGGGGTEAFF. Written as DNA, the CDR3 is TGCAGCGTTGGACAGGGGGGAGGTGGCACTGAAGCTTTCTTT.

This clone occurred a few times. The rearrangement links TRBV6-1 to TRBJ1-5; D is perhaps TRBD1 (6 bases). CDR1 is MNHNS and CDR2 is SASEGT in the germline V gene. V shed 2 bases and J shed 6 bases, with 14 bases lying between them. The CDR3 extends over 15 amino acids. CDR3 sequence: CASSEWGTFGQPQHF. The CDR3 DNA follows: TGTGCCAGCAGTGAATGGGGGACATTCGGTCAGCCCCAGCATTTT.

The gene calls are TRBV6-5 and TRBJ1-1; TRBD1 aligns across 8 bases. In germline, CDR1 is MNHEY, CDR2 SVGAGI. The V segment lost 4 bases and the J segment 5 bases; nucleotides outside the gene matches: 6. There are 14 residues in the CDR3. CDR3 nucleotide sequence: TGTGCCAGCAGTTCCCAGGGGGCACGGACTGAAGCTTTCTTT. This translates into CASSSQGARTEAFF.

The chain has TRBV2 and TRBJ2-3; the match to TRBD1 covers 10 bases. V gave up 6 bases and J gave up 2 bases; unmatched junction bases: 8. From germline, CDR1 is SNHLY and CDR2 FYNNEI. The CDR3 covers 16 residues. The CDR3 DNA is TGTGCCAGCAGCGACAGGGGGCTCTTGAACACAGATACGCAGTATTTT. Translation gives CASSDRGLLNTDTQYF.

This sequence joins TRBV19 and TRBJ1-2; unclear D gene. This CDR3 has 14 amino acids. Germline V gives CDR1 LNHDA, CDR2 SQIVND (reference sequence). The V end was cut by 5 bases, the J end by 0 bases, with 10 bases between. The CDR3 nucleotides read TGTGCCAGTAGTGAGGAGTTTGCTAACTATGGCTACACCTTC. Translating it yields CASSEEFANYGYTF.

This clone was seen once. V usage is TRBV19 and J usage is TRBJ1-1; no firm D call. Germline values: CDR1 LNHDA, CDR2 SQIVND (reference sequence). With 1 base removed from V and 1 base from J, the gap between germline ends came to 16 bases. The CDR3 sequence is 17 residues long. The CDR3 region has the DNA TGTGCCAGTAGTATAGGCCGAATAACAGAGACGAACACTGAAGCTTTCTTT. Protein: CASSIGRITETNTEAFF.

The rearrangement joins TRBV4-2 to TRBJ2-3, with D tentatively TRBD2 (6 bases). Trimming took 1 base from V and 0 from J, leaving 11 bases between them. This CDR3 contains 16 residues. Germline V gives CDR1 LGHNA, CDR2 YNFKEQ. CDR3 DNA sequence: TGTGCCAGCAGCCAAGTTGGAGGGAGCAGCACAGATACGCAGTATTTT. Its protein is CASSQVGGSSTDTQYF.

This clone appeared a single time. The genes are TRBV5-5 and TRBJ1-1; tentatively, D is TRBD1 (5 bases). CDR1 and CDR2 (germline): SGHKS, YYEKEE (reference sequence). CDR3 length: 14 amino acids. Between the trimmed V and J ends, which lost 2 bases and 5 bases, there was a span of 13 bases. The CDR3, as DNA: TGTGCCAGCAGCTTACATCGCCAGGGAACTGAAGCTTTCTTT. Translated, it gives CASSLHRQGTEAFF.

The rearrangement links TRBV7-2 to TRBJ1-2; TRBD1 might be the D (5 bases). This CDR3 is 13 amino acids long. Between the trimmed V and J ends, which lost 6 bases and 1 base, there was a span of 9 bases. The germline gives CDR1 SGHTA, CDR2 FQGNSA. CDR3 in DNA: TGTGCCAGCAGTCCGACAGTTAACTATGGCTACACCTTC. Encoded protein: CASSPTVNYGYTF. The whole variable domain, filled in from reference TRBV7-2 and TRBJ1-2, reads GAGVSQSPSNKVTEKGKDVELRCDPISGHTALYWYRQSLGQGLEFLIYFQGNSAPDKSGLPSDRFSAERTGGSVSTLTIQRTQQEDSAVYLCASSPTVNYGYTFGSGTRLTVV.

The rearrangement links TRBV4-1 to TRBJ2-3; no firm D call. Germline assignment: CDR1 MGHRA and CDR2 YSYEKL. Trimming left V 4 bases short and J 2 bases short, with 7 bases between. This CDR3 is built from 13 residues. The CDR3 DNA is TGCGCCAGCAGCCCGCGGAACACAGATACGCAGTATTTT. Translated: CASSPRNTDTQYF.

The rearrangement joins TRBV19 to TRBJ1-1; no firm D call. Germline lookup yields CDR1 LNHDA and CDR2 SQIVND (reference sequence). The length of the CDR3 is 13 residues. The germline V and J ends were trimmed by 5 bases and 3 bases, with 10 bases remaining between them. CDR3: CASSRLDDTEAFF. As DNA, the CDR3 is TGTGCCAGTAGTCGACTAGACGACACTGAAGCTTTCTTT. The full variable domain, completed using reference TRBV19 and TRBJ1-1, is DGGITQSPKYLFRKEGQNVTLSCEQNLNHDAMYWYRQDPGQGLRLIYYSQIVNDFQKGDIAEGYSVSREKKESFPLTVTSAQKNPTAFYLCASSRLDDTEAFFGQGTRLTVV.